This is a list of T cell receptor beta chains from one sample in a study of T cell repertoires in cytomegalovirus infection. TCRdb processed the reads anew with MiXCR; each CDR3 protein has one entry. The data show approximately 250,000 distinct CDR3 sequences, 20% to 25% seen once. The sequenced sample consisted of CD8+ T cells from PBMCs. The receptor source for this set is a human donor in good health (CMV status not recorded). Some clones in this sample may be carry-over from other donors' samples. CDR3s leave out the opening cysteine and the closing phenylalanine or tryptophan.

j_call v_call cdr3_aa
TRBJ1-2 TRBV29-1 SVVGQDYGYT
TRBJ2-7 TRBV7-2 ASSFGGFVDEQY
TRBJ1-1 TRBV2 ASTVMNTEAF
TRBJ2-2 TRBV9 AGKGNTGELF
TRBJ1-5 TRBV14 ASSQEQGRGNQPQH
TRBJ2-1 TRBV11-2 ASSPLDDEQF
TRBJ2-1 TRBV7-2 ASSSTSGDNEQF
TRBJ2-1 TRBV12-3/TRBV12-4 ASTSGGVPYNEQF
TRBJ2-1 TRBV18 ASSLQPFDEQF
TRBJ1-6 TRBV7-4 ASSHTGTGESSPLH
TRBJ2-3 TRBV28 ASSYLQMTSGGAGTQY
TRBJ2-3 TRBV7-9 ASSREGSADTQY
TRBJ1-2 TRBV27 ASRSLDQGFHGYT
TRBJ1-2 TRBV13 ASSLSWDRTGRANYGYT
TRBJ2-3 TRBV7-4 ARSLIFTDTQY
TRBJ1-6 TRBV7-9 ASSAQDRVTSPLH
TRBJ2-3 TRBV24-1 ATQSTLGTDTQY
TRBJ2-1 TRBV7-7 ASSRGDSDNEQF
TRBJ2-7 TRBV20-1 SASPGVGGRSSYEQY
TRBJ2-2 TRBV7-9 ASNAIGRITGELF
TRBJ2-3 TRBV6-1 ASSEEDRGGADTQY
TRBJ2-6 TRBV10-3 AISDVPGQGSGANVLT
TRBJ1-2 TRBV15 ATSRDKAGSYGYT
TRBJ2-3 TRBV7-2 ASSPGLADTQY
TRBJ2-1 TRBV29-1 SAGDNEQF
TRBJ2-2 TRBV12-3/TRBV12-4 ASTPGWTNTGELF
TRBJ2-4 TRBV12-3/TRBV12-4 ASSSGGSDIQY
TRBJ2-7 TRBV6-1 ASRPGTGVAYEQY
TRBJ2-7 TRBV11-2 ASSRRDRGFHEQY
TRBJ2-1 TRBV7-9 ASSLEGQVLDEQF
TRBJ2-1 TRBV15 ATSRAMTGWDNEQF
TRBJ2-6 TRBV5-1 ASSYREGGSGANVLT